This T cell receptor beta chain was identified during a study of T cell responses to AZD1222 COVID-19 vaccine. Study summary: Pooled in the analysis were second doses at about 4 or about 12 weeks. Study results and caveats: Vaccination with two AZD1222 doses was followed by a rise in Spike-specific TCR breadth and depth. Spike-wide vaccine-associated CD4 TCRs dominated at 160-218 and 743-854.

Trimming at V came to 4 bases and at J to 0 bases, leaving 4 bases not matched to a gene. The germline V gene encodes CDR1 SGHDT and CDR2 YYEEEE. The length of the CDR3 is 16 residues. This clone was counted once. Its antigen is undetermined. The table came from immunoSEQ multiplex PCR; TCRdb's copy has only in-frame clones and leaves some out. The profile shows around 100,000 clones, over 75% of them singletons. This clonotype was sampled from an adult in good health. The specimen comprised peripheral blood, sampled on day 0 of AZD1222 vaccination. The chain carries TRBV5-6 and TRBJ2-3; 11 bases are shared with TRBD2. The CDR3 spells CASSPRLAGSTDTQYF. The DNA of the CDR3 is TGTGCCAGCAGCCCCAGACTAGCGGGGAGCACAGATACGCAGTATTTT.